This T cell receptor (beta chain) was obtained from a study of spatial heterogeneity in lung cancer. The CDR3 spans 15 residues. Germline V gene sequence: CDR1 SSHAT, CDR2 FNYEAQ (reference sequence). From the 5' RACE reads, TCRdb called clonotypes with MiXCR, one entry per CDR3 protein. The sample yields around 5,800 distinct CDR3 sequences, around 7.7% seen once. Study-wide results and limits: One measure, the expanded intratumoral alpha and beta TCR count, tracked tumor mutation counts.

Note on this clonotype: Antigen: not known. At one end, the junction sequence differs from germline, possibly due to a read error. The library was built for alpha chains, so this beta chain is an off-target read and its size means little.

Documented time point: sample taken at primary tumor resection. From tumor, nontumor lung or frozen PBMC, whole RNA was taken unsorted for sequencing. The V call is TRBV7-7, the J call TRBJ2-2; 9 bases agree with TRBD1. The material was lung tumor tissue, obtained at surgery. This TCR derives from a female donor with early-stage non-small cell lung cancer. The DNA of the CDR3 is TGTGCTAGCAGCCCCGGGACAGGGTGGGCCGGGGAGCTGTTTTTT. The encoded protein is CASSPGTGWAGELFF. The whole variable domain, remainder taken from reference TRBV7-7 and TRBJ2-2, is GAGVSQSPRYKVTKRGQDVTLRCDPISSHATLYWYQQALGQGPEFLTYFNYEAQPDKSGLPSDRFSAERPEGSISTLTIQRTEQRDSAMYRCASSPGTGWAGELFFGEGSRLTVL.